This T cell receptor (beta chain) was sequenced for a study of CXCR4 blockade with PD-1 therapy in pancreatic cancer. General study results and limits: Frequent tumor clones were encoded by many distinct rearrangements, suggesting shared antigens. Tumors were clonally expanded, mean around 0.14 versus 0.05 in healthy blood.

Produced via immunoSEQ multiplex PCR; TCRdb's table is partial and in-frame only. Counted here are some 4,500 clones, approximately 61% occurring once; the ten biggest clones make up 13% to 15%. This CDR3 spans 13 amino acids. Trimming cost V 10 bases and J 6 bases, with 16 bases left between them. The germline V gene has CDR1 SGHDN and CDR2 FVKESK. As concerns this clone: Its specificity is unknown.

What was sequenced was tumor tissue. V is TRBV14 and J is TRBJ2-1; D may correspond to TRBD1 or TRBD2 (7 bases each). The receptor was derived from a human donor with pancreatic ductal adenocarcinoma. The CDR3 loop reads CATRQGGSNEQFF. The CDR3 nucleotides are TGTGCCACCCGACAGGGAGGGTCCAATGAGCAGTTCTTC.